Sequencing of this T cell receptor (beta chain) was carried out in a study of blood T cells in healthy people across ages. General observations from the study: Roughly linear age-related decline in beta diversity appeared, significant by age approximately 41.

This clonotype was seen at least ten times. Its antigen is as yet unknown. Trimming took 0 bases from V and 7 from J, leaving 10 bases between them. The CDR3 spans 13 residues. Per germline, CDR1 SGHKS and CDR2 YYEKEE (reference sequence). A second roughly 7 to 11 cycle PCR used barcoded and J-beta primers. MiXCR, run by TCRdb on the 5' RACE reads, gives a single entry per CDR3 protein. The repertoire holds hundreds of thousands of distinct CDR3 sequences, with nearly 25% as singletons. These records were also assigned to another study, of T cells of mothers and their children. From that second work: Each mother gave over 8.5 million TCR beta CDR3 reads; each child, about 3 million. With unrelated pairs as the comparison, related mother-child pairs had a slightly higher overlap that was not significant.

The chain has TRBV5-5 and TRBJ1-2; D is ambiguous. The sequence came from a boy aged 10-17 years in good health. The sequencing sample was made of blood. CDR3 nucleotide sequence: TGTGCCAGCAGCTTGGAGACGGCGGGTGGCTACACCTTC. Translated, it gives CASSLETAGGYTF. Drawing the rest from reference TRBV5-5 and TRBJ1-2, the complete variable domain is DAGVTQSPTHLIKTRGQQVTLRCSPISGHKSVSWYQQVLGQGPQFIFQYYEKEERGRGNFPDRFSARQFPNYSSELNVNALLLGDSALYLCASSLETAGGYTFGSGTRLTVV.